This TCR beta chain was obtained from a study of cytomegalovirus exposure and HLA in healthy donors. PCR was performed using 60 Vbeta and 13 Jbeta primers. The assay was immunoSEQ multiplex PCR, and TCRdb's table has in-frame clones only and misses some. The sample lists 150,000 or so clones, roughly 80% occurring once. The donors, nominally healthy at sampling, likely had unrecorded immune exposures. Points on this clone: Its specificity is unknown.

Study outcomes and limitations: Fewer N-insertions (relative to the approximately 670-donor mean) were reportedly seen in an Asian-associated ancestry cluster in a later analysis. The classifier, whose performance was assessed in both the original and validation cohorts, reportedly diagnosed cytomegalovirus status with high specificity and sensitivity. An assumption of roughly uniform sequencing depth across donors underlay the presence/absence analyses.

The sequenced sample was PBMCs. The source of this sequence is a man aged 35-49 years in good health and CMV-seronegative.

The CDR3 nucleotides are TGTGCCAGCAGTGTCTTCTACGAGCAGTACTTC. It specifies CASSVFYEQYF. The rearrangement uses TRBV28 and TRBJ2-7; no clear D. Germline V gene sequence: CDR1 MDHEN, CDR2 SYDVKM. The ends were cut back, 5 bases at V and 3 bases at J, with 5 bases in the middle. CDR3 length: 11 residues.